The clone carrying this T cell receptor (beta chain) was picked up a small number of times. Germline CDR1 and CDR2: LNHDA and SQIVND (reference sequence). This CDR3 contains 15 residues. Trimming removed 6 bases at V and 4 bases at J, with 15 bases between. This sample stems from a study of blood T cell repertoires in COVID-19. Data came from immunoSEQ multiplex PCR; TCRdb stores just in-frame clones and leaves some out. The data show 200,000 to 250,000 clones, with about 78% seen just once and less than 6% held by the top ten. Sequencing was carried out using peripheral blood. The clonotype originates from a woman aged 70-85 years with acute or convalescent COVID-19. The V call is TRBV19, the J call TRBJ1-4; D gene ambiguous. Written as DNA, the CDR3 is TGTGCCAGTAGGTCTGAAGGAGCCCTTAATGAAAAACTGTTTTTT. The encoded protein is CASRSEGALNEKLFF.